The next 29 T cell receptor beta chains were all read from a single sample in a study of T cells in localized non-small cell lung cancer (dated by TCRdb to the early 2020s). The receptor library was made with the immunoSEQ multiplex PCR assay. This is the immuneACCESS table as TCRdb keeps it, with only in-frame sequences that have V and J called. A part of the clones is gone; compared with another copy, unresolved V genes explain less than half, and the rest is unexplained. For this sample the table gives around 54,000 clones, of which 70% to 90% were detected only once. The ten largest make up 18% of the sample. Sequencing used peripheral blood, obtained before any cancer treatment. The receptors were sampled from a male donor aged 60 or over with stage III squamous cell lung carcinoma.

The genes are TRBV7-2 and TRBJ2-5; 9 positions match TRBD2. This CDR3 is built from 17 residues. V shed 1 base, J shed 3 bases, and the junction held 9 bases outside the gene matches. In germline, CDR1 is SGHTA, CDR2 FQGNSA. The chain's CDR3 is CASSLEDQRGVKETQYF. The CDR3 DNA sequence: TGTGCCAGCAGCTTAGAAGACCAGCGGGGGGTGAAAGAGACCCAGTACTTC. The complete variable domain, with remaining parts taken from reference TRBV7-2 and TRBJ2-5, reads GAGVSQSPSNKVTEKGKDVELRCDPISGHTALYWYRQSLGQGLEFLIYFQGNSAPDKSGLPSDRFSAERTGGSVSTLTIQRTQQEDSAVYLCASSLEDQRGVKETQYFGPGTRLLVL.

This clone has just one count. CDR3 nucleotide sequence: TGCGCCAGCAGTAACCTCGACAGGGCCTATTCACCCCTCCACTTT. Residues: CASSNLDRAYSPLHF. The V call is TRBV10-2, the J call TRBJ1-6; 7 nucleotides match TRBD1. Germline V gene sequence: CDR1 WSHSY, CDR2 SAAADI. V lost 5 bases, J lost 8 bases, and 9 bases stayed unmatched. This CDR3 has 15 residues.

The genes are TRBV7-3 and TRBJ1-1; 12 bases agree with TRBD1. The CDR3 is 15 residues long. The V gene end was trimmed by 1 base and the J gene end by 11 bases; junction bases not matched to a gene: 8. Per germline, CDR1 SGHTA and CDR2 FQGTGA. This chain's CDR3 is CASSLSSGTGGEAFF. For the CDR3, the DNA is TGTGCCAGCAGCTTAAGTTCCGGGACAGGGGGCGAGGCTTTCTTT.

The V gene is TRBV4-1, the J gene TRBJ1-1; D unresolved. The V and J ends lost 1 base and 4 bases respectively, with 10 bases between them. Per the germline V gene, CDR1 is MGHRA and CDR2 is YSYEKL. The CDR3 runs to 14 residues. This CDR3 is CASSQGRYFTEAFF. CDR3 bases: TGCGCCAGCAGCCAAGGACGGTACTTCACTGAAGCTTTCTTT.

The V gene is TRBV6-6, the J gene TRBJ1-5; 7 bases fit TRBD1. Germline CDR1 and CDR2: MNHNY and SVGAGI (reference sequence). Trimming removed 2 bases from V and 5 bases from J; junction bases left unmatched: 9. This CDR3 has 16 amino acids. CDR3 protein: CASSYDRASRDQPQHF. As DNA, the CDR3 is TGTGCCAGCAGTTACGACAGGGCCTCAAGGGATCAGCCCCAGCATTTT.

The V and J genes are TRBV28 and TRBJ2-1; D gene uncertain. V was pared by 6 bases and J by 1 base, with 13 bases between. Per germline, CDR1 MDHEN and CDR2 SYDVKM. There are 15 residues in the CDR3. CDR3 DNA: TGTGCCAGCAGATCCCCGATTAGGTCCTACAATGAGCAGTTCTTC. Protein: CASRSPIRSYNEQFF. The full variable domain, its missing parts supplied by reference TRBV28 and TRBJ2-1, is DVKVTQSSRYLVKRTGEKVFLECVQDMDHENMFWYRQDPGLGLRLIYFSYDVKMKEKGDIPEGYSVSREKKERFSLILESASTNQTSMYLCASRSPIRSYNEQFFGPGTRLTVL.

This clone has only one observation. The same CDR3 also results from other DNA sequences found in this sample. In DNA, the CDR3 is TGTGCCAGCAGTCGGGGGGGCGGCACAGATACGCAGTATTTT. Translation: CASSRGGGTDTQYF. The chain uses TRBV2 and TRBJ2-3; 8 bases are shared with TRBD2. This CDR3 is 14 amino acids long. Germline CDR1 reads SNHLY; CDR2 reads FYNNEI. J gave up 1 base and V 5 bases, and 2 bases lay outside the gene matches.

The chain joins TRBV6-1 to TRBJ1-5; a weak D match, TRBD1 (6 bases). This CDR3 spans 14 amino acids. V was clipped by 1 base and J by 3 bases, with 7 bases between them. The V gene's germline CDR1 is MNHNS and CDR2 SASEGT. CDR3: CASSEGGLNQPQHF. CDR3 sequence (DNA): TGTGCCAGCAGTGAAGGGGGGCTCAATCAGCCCCAGCATTTT.

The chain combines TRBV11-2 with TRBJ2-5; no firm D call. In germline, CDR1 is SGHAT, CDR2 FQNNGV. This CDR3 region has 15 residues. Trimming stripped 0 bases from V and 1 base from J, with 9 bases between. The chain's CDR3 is CASSLDGTPQETQYF. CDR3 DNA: TGTGCCAGCAGCTTAGATGGCACCCCCCAAGAGACCCAGTACTTC.

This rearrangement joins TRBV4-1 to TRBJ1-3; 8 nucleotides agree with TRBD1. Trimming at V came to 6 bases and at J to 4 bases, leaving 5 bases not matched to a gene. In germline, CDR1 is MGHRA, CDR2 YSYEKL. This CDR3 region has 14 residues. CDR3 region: CASSERQGGNTIYF. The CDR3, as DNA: TGCGCCAGCAGTGAGCGACAGGGGGGAAACACCATATATTTT.

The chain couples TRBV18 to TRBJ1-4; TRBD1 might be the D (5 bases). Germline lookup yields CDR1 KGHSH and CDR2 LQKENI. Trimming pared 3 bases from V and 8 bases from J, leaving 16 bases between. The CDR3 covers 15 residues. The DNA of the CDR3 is TGTGCCAGCTCACCTAACGCGGGGCGGAACGAAAAACTGTTTTTT. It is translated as CASSPNAGRNEKLFF.

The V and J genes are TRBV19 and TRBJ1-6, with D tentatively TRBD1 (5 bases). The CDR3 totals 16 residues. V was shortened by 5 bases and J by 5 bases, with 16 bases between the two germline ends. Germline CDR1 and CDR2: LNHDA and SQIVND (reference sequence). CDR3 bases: TGTGCCAGTAGTTTGGCAGGGCTGCCTGATAATTCACCCCTCCACTTT. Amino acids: CASSLAGLPDNSPLHF.

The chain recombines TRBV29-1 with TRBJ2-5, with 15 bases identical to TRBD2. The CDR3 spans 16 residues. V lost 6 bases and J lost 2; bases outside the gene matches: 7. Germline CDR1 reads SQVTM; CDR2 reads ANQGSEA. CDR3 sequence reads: CSVAGTSGGLQETQYF. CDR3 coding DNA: TGCAGCGTCGCCGGGACTAGCGGGGGGTTACAAGAGACCCAGTACTTC.

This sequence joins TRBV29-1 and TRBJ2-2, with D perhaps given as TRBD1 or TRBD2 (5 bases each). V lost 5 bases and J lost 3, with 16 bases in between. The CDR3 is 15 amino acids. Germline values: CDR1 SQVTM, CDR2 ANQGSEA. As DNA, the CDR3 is TGCAGCGTTCAGGCTCCGGGGCTCGACACCGGGGAGCTGTTTTTT. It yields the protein CSVQAPGLDTGELFF.

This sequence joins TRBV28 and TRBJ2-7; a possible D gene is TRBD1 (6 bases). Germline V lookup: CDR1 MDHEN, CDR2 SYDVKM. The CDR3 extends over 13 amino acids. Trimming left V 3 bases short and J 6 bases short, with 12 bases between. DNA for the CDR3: TGTGCCAGCAGTTTTACAGGGTCGGGCGAGCAGTACTTC. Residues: CASSFTGSGEQYF.

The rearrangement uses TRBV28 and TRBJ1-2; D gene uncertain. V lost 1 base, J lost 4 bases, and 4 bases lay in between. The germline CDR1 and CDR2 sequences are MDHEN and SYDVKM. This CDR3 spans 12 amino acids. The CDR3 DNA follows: TGTGCCAGCAGTTTATCCGGCTATGGCTACACCTTC. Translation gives CASSLSGYGYTF.

CDR3 in DNA: TGTGCCAGCGCACGGTATGGGGGGGATGCTGAAGCTTTCTTT. Translated, it gives CASARYGGDAEAFF. The chain employs TRBV11-2 and TRBJ1-1, with a possible D match to TRBD1 (5 bases). Germline V lookup: CDR1 SGHAT, CDR2 FQNNGV. V was shortened by 8 bases and J by 6 bases, with 19 bases between the two germline ends. The CDR3 loop spans 14 amino acids.

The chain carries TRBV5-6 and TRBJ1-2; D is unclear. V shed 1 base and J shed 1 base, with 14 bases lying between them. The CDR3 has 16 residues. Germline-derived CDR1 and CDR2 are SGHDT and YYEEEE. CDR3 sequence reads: CASSLIWEGYNYGYTF. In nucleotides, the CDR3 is TGTGCCAGCAGCTTGATTTGGGAGGGATATAACTATGGCTACACCTTC.

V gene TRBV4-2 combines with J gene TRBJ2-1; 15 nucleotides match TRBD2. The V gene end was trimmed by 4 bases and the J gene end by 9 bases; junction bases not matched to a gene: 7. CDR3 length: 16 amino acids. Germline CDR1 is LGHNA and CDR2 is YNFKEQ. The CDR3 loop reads CASSPEPGLAGGEQFF. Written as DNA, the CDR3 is TGTGCCAGCAGCCCAGAACCGGGACTAGCGGGAGGTGAGCAGTTCTTC.

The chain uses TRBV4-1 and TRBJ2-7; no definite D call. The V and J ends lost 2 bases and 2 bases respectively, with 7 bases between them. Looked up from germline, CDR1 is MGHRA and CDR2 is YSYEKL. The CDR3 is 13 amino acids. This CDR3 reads CASSQQDAYEQYF. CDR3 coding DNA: TGCGCCAGCAGCCAACAAGATGCCTACGAGCAGTACTTC.

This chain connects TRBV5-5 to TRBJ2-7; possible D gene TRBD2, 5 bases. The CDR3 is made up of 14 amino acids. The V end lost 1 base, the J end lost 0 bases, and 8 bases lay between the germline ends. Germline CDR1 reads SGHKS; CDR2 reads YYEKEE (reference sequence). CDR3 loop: CASSLWRSSYEQYF. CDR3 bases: TGTGCCAGCAGCTTGTGGAGGAGCTCCTACGAGCAGTACTTC.

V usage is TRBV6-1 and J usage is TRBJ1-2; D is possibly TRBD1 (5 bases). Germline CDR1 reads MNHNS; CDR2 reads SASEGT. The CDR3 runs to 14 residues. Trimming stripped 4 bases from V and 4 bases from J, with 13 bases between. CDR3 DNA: TGTGCCAGCAGTGGGCTCCGGGACGGCTATGGCTACACCTTC. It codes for CASSGLRDGYGYTF.

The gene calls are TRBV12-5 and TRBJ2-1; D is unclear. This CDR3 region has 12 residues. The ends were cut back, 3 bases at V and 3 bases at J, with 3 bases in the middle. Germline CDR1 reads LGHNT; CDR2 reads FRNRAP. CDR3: CASGLDYNEQFF. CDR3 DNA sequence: TGTGCTAGTGGTTTAGACTACAATGAGCAGTTCTTC. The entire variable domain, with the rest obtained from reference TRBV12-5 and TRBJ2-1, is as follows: DARVTQTPRHKVTEMGQEVTMRCQPILGHNTVFWYRQTMMQGLELLAYFRNRAPLDDSGMPKDRFSAEMPDATLATLKIQPSEPRDSAVYFCASGLDYNEQFFGPGTRLTVL.

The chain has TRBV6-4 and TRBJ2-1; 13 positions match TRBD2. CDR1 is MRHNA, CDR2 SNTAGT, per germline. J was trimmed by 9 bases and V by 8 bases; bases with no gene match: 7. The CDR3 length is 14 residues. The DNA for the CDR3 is TGTGCCAGCGGGGGGGGACTAGCGGGACTTGAGCAGTTCTTC. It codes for CASGGGLAGLEQFF.

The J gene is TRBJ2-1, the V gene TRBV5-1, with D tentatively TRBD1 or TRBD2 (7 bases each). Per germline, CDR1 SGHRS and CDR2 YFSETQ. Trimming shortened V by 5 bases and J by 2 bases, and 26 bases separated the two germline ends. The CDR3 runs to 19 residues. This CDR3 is CASRRGGARLAVTYNEQFF. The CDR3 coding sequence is TGCGCCAGCAGACGAGGGGGCGCGAGGCTAGCGGTCACCTACAATGAGCAGTTCTTC.

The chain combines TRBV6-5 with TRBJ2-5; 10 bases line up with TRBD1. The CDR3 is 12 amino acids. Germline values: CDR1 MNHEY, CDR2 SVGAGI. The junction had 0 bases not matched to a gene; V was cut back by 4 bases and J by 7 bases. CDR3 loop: CASSWDRGTQYF. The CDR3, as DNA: TGTGCCAGCAGTTGGGACAGGGGGACCCAGTACTTC.

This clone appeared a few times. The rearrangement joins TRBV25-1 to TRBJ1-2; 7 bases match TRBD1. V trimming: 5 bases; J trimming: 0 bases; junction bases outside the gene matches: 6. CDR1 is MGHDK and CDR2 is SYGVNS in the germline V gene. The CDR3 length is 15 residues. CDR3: CASSTTGTANYGYTF. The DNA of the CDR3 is TGTGCCAGCAGTACGACCGGGACAGCTAACTATGGCTACACCTTC.

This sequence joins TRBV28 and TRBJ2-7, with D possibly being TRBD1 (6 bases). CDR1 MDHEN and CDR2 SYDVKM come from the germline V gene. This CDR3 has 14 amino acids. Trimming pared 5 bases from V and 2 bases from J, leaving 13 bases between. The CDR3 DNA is TGTGCCAGCAGTCCTGGGACACGGACCTACGAGCAGTACTTC. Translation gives CASSPGTRTYEQYF.

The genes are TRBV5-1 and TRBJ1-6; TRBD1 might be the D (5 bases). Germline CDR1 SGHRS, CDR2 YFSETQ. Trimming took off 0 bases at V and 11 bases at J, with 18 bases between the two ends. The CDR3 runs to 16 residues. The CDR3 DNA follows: TGCGCCAGCAGCTTGGCGGGGCCTTCTTCGGGGCCACCCCTCCACTTT. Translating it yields CASSLAGPSSGPPLHF. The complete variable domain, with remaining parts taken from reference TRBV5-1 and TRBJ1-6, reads KAGVTQTPRYLIKTRGQQVTLSCSPISGHRSVSWYQQTPGQGLQFLFEYFSETQRNKGNFPGRFSGRQFSNSRSEMNVSTLELGDSALYLCASSLAGPSSGPPLHFGNGTRLTVT.